These 10 T cell receptor beta chains came from one sample sequenced in a study of CD8 T cells in Susac syndrome. When the RNA was reverse transcribed, random hexamers were used with an input of about 0.5 to 1 ug. TCRdb reanalysed the immunoSEQ multiplex PCR reads using MiXCR and keeps one entry per CDR3 protein. This sample has 95,000 to 150,000 distinct CDR3 sequences; 85% to 95% occur once, and the top ten carry approximately 0.31%. Sequencing was carried out using CD8+ T cells from PBMCs. The receptors come from a human donor with multiple sclerosis.

The chain has TRBV20-1 and TRBJ2-5, with TRBD1 as a possible D gene (6 bases). This CDR3 is built from 15 residues. Trimming shortened V by 0 bases and J by 3 bases, and 14 bases separated the two germline ends. CDR1 is DFQATT and CDR2 is SNEGSKA in the germline V gene (reference sequence). CDR3 loop: CSARDLHREEETQYF. CDR3 DNA: TGCAGTGCTAGAGATCTTCACAGGGAAGAAGAGACCCAGTACTTC.

The CDR3 loop is CASSFKRGARTGELFF. CDR3 nucleotide sequence: TGCGCCAGCAGCTTCAAGAGGGGCGCGAGGACCGGGGAGCTGTTTTTT. This chain uses TRBV5-1 with TRBJ2-2; D could derive from TRBD1 or TRBD2 (5 bases each). Trimming took off 2 bases at V and 5 bases at J, with 16 bases between the two ends. Germline CDR1 is SGHRS and CDR2 is YFSETQ. The CDR3 totals 16 residues. The variable domain in full, completed from reference TRBV5-1 and TRBJ2-2, reads KAGVTQTPRYLIKTRGQQVTLSCSPISGHRSVSWYQQTPGQGLQFLFEYFSETQRNKGNFPGRFSGRQFSNSRSEMNVSTLELGDSALYLCASSFKRGARTGELFFGEGSRLTVL.

This chain links TRBV5-6 with TRBJ1-1; TRBD1 agrees at 8 bases. The V gene's germline CDR1 is SGHDT and CDR2 YYEEEE. The CDR3 spans 19 residues. The junction had 18 bases not matched to a gene; V was cut back by 4 bases and J by 1 base. The CDR3 region has the DNA TGTGCCAGCAGCCCCGGGTCAGGCAGGGGGCAATGGAAGAACACTGAAGCTTTCTTT. Protein product: CASSPGSGRGQWKNTEAFF.

CDR3: CASSQAHREDTQYF. CDR3 sequence (DNA): TGCGCCAGCAGCCAAGCTCATAGGGAAGATACGCAGTATTTT. The J gene is TRBJ2-3, the V gene TRBV4-1; D not resolved. Germline V CDR1 and CDR2: MGHRA, YSYEKL. Trimming took off 1 base at V and 5 bases at J, with 10 bases between the two ends. The CDR3 is 14 residues long.

The chain has TRBV19 and TRBJ2-3; 7 nucleotides align to TRBD2. The CDR3 is 16 amino acids. The junction had 10 bases not matched to a gene; V was cut back by 5 bases and J by 2 bases. CDR1 and CDR2 from the germline V gene are LNHDA and SQIVND (reference sequence). The CDR3 region has the DNA TGTGCCAGTAGTCCGTCTAGCGGTCGATCCACAGATACGCAGTATTTT. This sequence encodes CASSPSSGRSTDTQYF.

This clonotype was observed a single time. The genes are TRBV30 and TRBJ2-7; D could derive from TRBD1 or TRBD2 (5 bases each). CDR1 GTSNPN and CDR2 SVGIG come from the germline V gene (reference sequence). The CDR3 runs 14 residues. Trimming pared 4 bases from V and 4 bases from J, leaving 17 bases between. CDR3 residues: CAWTPGRGSYEQYF. CDR3 DNA: TGTGCCTGGACTCCGGGACGGGGTAGTTACGAGCAGTACTTC.

The chain employs TRBV5-1 and TRBJ2-1; no clear D gene. There are 15 residues in the CDR3. CDR1 SGHRS and CDR2 YFSETQ come from the germline V gene. The V gene lost 7 bases and the J gene lost 4 bases, with 18 bases spanning the gap. The CDR3, as DNA: TGCGCCAGCCGGTGGACCGAGTACGGTTACAATGAGCAGTTCTTC. As protein: CASRWTEYGYNEQFF.

The rearrangement links TRBV25-1 to TRBJ1-6; D gene unclear. Between the trimmed V and J ends, which lost 3 bases and 7 bases, there was a span of 10 bases. CDR3 length: 14 residues. Germline V gene data show CDR1 as MGHDK and CDR2 as SYGVNS. This chain's CDR3 is CASSEGGQNSPLHF. In nucleotides, the CDR3 is TGTGCCAGCAGTGAGGGAGGGCAAAATTCACCCCTCCACTTT.

J is TRBJ1-1 and V is TRBV27; 7 bases match TRBD1. The CDR3 totals 14 residues. V lost 4 bases to trimming and J lost 7 bases; unmatched junction nucleotides: 9. Germline CDR1 is MNHEY and CDR2 is SMNVEV (reference sequence). CDR3 residues: CASSSQQGLGEAFF. CDR3 DNA: TGTGCCAGCAGTTCCCAACAGGGGCTCGGTGAAGCTTTCTTT.

The chain is built from TRBV12-5 and TRBJ2-4; 10 bases agree with TRBD1. Germline CDR1 LGHNT, CDR2 FRNRAP. CDR3 length: 20 residues. With 6 bases clipped from V and 0 bases from J, the junction kept 17 bases outside the gene matches. The CDR3, as DNA: TGTGCTAGTGGACCCAGAACGGGACAGGGGAGCAGTCTAGCCAAAAACATTCAGTACTTC. Translating gives CASGPRTGQGSSLAKNIQYF. Full variable domain (rest looked up from reference TRBV12-5 and TRBJ2-4): DARVTQTPRHKVTEMGQEVTMRCQPILGHNTVFWYRQTMMQGLELLAYFRNRAPLDDSGMPKDRFSAEMPDATLATLKIQPSEPRDSAVYFCASGPRTGQGSSLAKNIQYFGAGTRLSVL.